The 17 T cell receptor beta chains below were found in one sample sequenced in a study of shared clonotypes between healthy human individuals. Sequenced by immunoSEQ multiplex PCR; TCRdb stores in-frame clones only, minus some. The table lists millions of clones, over 85% of them singletons. The material sequenced was naive CD4+ T cells sorted from blood. Documented subset: CD45RA+ positively selected. The source is a man in his late teens or twenties in good health.

The rearrangement joins TRBV19 to TRBJ2-7; 9 bases are shared with TRBD2. Germline loops: CDR1 LNHDA, CDR2 SQIVND (reference sequence). Losses at the gene ends were 3 bases for V and 12 bases for J; bases not matched to a gene: 15. CDR3 length: 15 residues. CDR3 sequence reads: CASSIKTLAGANMYF. The CDR3 DNA follows: TGTGCCAGTAGTATCAAAACCTTAGCGGGGGCCAACATGTACTTC.

The V call is TRBV9, the J call TRBJ2-1, with D possibly being TRBD2 (5 bases). In germline, CDR1 is SGDLS, CDR2 YYNGEE. The CDR3 covers 15 residues. The germline V and J ends were trimmed by 3 bases and 5 bases, with 15 bases remaining between them. The CDR3 DNA reads as TGTGCCAGCAGCGGCCCCTTCGGGGTTGACAATGAGCAGTTCTTC. Amino acids: CASSGPFGVDNEQFF.

V and J are TRBV10-3 and TRBJ2-1; either TRBD1 or TRBD2 may supply D (6 bases each). Germline V gives CDR1 ENHRY, CDR2 SYGVKD. CDR3 length equals 11 residues. The CDR3 DNA reads TGTGCTGGGGGGCAGAATATCGAGCAGTTCTTC. Protein product: CAGGQNIEQFF.

This rearrangement joins TRBV29-1 to TRBJ2-1, with TRBD2 identical over 10 bases. The ends lost 6 bases at V and 0 bases at J; junction bases unmatched: 5. Germline lookup yields CDR1 SQVTM and CDR2 ANQGSEA. There are 15 residues in the CDR3. CDR3 nucleotides: TGCAGCGTCGGAGGGACTAGCGACTCCTACAATGAGCAGTTCTTC. Translating it yields CSVGGTSDSYNEQFF.

The rearrangement uses TRBV18 and TRBJ2-3, with D perhaps matching TRBD1 (5 bases). The CDR3 is made up of 17 amino acids. Germline-derived CDR1 and CDR2 are KGHSH and LQKENI. Between the trimmed V and J ends, which lost 3 bases and 2 bases, there was a span of 18 bases. The CDR3 reads CASSPDQQTAFTDTQYF. DNA of the CDR3: TGTGCCAGCTCACCGGATCAACAGACAGCCTTCACAGATACGCAGTATTTT.

This chain joins TRBV13 and TRBJ2-2; D perhaps matches TRBD2 (7 bases). The germline gives CDR1 PRHDT, CDR2 FYEKMQ (reference sequence). This CDR3 comprises 16 residues. V lost 6 bases and J lost 4, with 18 bases in between. The CDR3 spells CASRPHGGAPTGELFF. In DNA form, the CDR3 reads TGTGCCAGCAGGCCCCATGGGGGGGCACCCACCGGGGAGCTGTTTTTT.

The rearrangement joins TRBV10-3 to TRBJ2-5, with 15 bases identical to TRBD2. V was clipped by 6 bases and J by 4 bases; unmatched bases: 6. This CDR3 comprises 16 residues. Germline values: CDR1 ENHRY, CDR2 SYGVKD. The CDR3 loop is CAISRTSGRDLETQYF. The CDR3 nucleotides are TGTGCCATCAGCCGGACTAGCGGGAGGGATTTAGAGACCCAGTACTTC.

The V gene is TRBV14, the J gene TRBJ1-5; the D gene is possibly TRBD1 (6 bases). With 10 bases removed from V and 1 base from J, the gap between germline ends came to 17 bases. The CDR3 is 15 residues long. In germline, CDR1 is SGHDN, CDR2 FVKESK. CDR3 coding DNA: TGTGCCATCAGTGAGTCTGGGGGCAGCAATCAGCCCCAGCATTTT. Protein sequence: CAISESGGSNQPQHF.

The V gene is TRBV5-1, the J gene TRBJ1-2; no reliable D call. The V gene's germline CDR1 is SGHRS and CDR2 YFSETQ. The V end was cut by 0 bases, the J end by 7 bases, with 13 bases between. The CDR3 spans 14 residues. The CDR3 loop is CASSLEAPGSGYTF. The CDR3 DNA reads TGCGCCAGCAGCTTGGAGGCACCGGGGTCTGGCTACACCTTC.

The chain is built from TRBV30 and TRBJ1-2; no clear D gene. The CDR3 runs to 16 residues. Trimming stripped 1 base from V and 5 bases from J, with 20 bases between. Germline V gene data show CDR1 as GTSNPN and CDR2 as SVGIG (reference sequence). The DNA for the CDR3 is TGTGCCTGGAGTGACCGGGGTATTTTAATGGGTTATGGCTACACCTTC. Translated: CAWSDRGILMGYGYTF.

The DNA of the CDR3 is TGTGCCAGCAGATACCCTGAGGGAGAGACCCAGTACTTC. The encoded protein is CASRYPEGETQYF. The chain carries TRBV27 and TRBJ2-5, with a tentative D call TRBD2 (5 bases). Germline V gene sequence: CDR1 MNHEY, CDR2 SMNVEV (reference sequence). V was pared by 6 bases and J by 4 bases, with 12 bases between. The CDR3 is 13 residues long.

The chain combines TRBV29-1 with TRBJ2-2; D not resolved. Germline V lookup: CDR1 SQVTM, CDR2 ANQGSEA. The V gene lost 7 bases and the J gene lost 1 base, with 13 bases spanning the gap. This CDR3 spans 14 amino acids. CDR3 DNA sequence: TGCAGCGCCGGTGGGGTTCTGAACACCGGGGAGCTGTTTTTT. This encodes CSAGGVLNTGELFF.

The V and J genes are TRBV12-5 and TRBJ2-1; TRBD1 is a possible D gene (5 bases). The V gene's germline CDR1 is LGHNT and CDR2 FRNRAP. The CDR3 is made up of 15 amino acids. Between the trimmed V and J ends, which lost 6 bases and 1 base, there was a span of 13 bases. CDR3 DNA: TGTGCTAGTGGCCAAGGTACAGGTTCCTACAATGAGCAGTTCTTC. Protein: CASGQGTGSYNEQFF.

The V call is TRBV6-1, the J call TRBJ1-5; D is ambiguous. Germline V CDR1 and CDR2: MNHNS, SASEGT. The CDR3 loop spans 15 amino acids. V lost 4 bases and J lost 0, with 10 bases in between. CDR3 region: CASSGTAHSNQPQHF. The CDR3 DNA reads as TGTGCCAGCAGTGGGACGGCTCATAGCAATCAGCCCCAGCATTTT.

This clone was seen a single time. This chain links TRBV9 with TRBJ1-2; the D gene is possibly TRBD1 (6 bases). Germline V gene sequence: CDR1 SGDLS, CDR2 YYNGEE. The CDR3 has 17 residues. With 0 bases removed from V and 7 bases from J, the gap between germline ends came to 22 bases. The CDR3: CASSVGGQGTSVSGYTF. The CDR3 region has the DNA TGTGCCAGCAGCGTAGGAGGGCAGGGGACGAGTGTTTCTGGCTACACCTTC.

This chain joins TRBV5-1 and TRBJ2-3, with D tentatively TRBD1 (6 bases). The ends were cut back, 2 bases at V and 6 bases at J, with 10 bases in the middle. The CDR3 contains 13 residues. Germline V gene lookup returns CDR1 SGHRS and CDR2 YFSETQ. As DNA, the CDR3 is TGCGCCAGCAGCTTTGGACAGTTGGATACGCAGTATTTT. Its protein product is CASSFGQLDTQYF.

The chain links TRBV18 to TRBJ1-5, with a weak D call TRBD1 (5 bases). The CDR3 covers 14 residues. Trimming took off 5 bases at V and 3 bases at J, with 11 bases between the two ends. Germline CDR1 KGHSH, CDR2 LQKENI. The CDR3 protein is CASSSQGNNQPQHF. CDR3 nucleotides: TGTGCCAGCTCATCGCAGGGCAACAATCAGCCCCAGCATTTT.